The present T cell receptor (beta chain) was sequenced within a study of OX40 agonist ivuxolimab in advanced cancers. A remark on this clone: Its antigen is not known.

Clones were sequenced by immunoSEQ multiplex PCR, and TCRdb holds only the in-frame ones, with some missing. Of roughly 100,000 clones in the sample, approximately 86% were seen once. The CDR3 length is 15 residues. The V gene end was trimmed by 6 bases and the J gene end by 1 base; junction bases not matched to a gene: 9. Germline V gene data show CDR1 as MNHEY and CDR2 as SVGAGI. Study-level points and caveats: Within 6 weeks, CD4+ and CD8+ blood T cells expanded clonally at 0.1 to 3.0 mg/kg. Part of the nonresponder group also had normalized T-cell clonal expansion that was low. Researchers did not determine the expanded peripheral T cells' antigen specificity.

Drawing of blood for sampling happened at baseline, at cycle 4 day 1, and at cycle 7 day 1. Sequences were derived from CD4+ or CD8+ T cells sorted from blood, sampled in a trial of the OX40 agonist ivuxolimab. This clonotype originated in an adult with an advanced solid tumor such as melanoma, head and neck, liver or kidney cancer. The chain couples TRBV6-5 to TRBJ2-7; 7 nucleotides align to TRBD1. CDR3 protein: CASSPKGRGSYEQYF. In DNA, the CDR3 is TGTGCCAGCAGCCCCAAGGGCAGGGGGTCCTACGAGCAGTACTTC.